This T cell receptor beta chain comes out of a study of T cells after posttransplantation cyclophosphamide. Study outcomes and limitations: Recipient CMV seropositivity and CMV reactivation strongly tracked TRB clonality. Later blood repertoires were often dominated by clones from the donor CD8+ memory compartment. Tissue-infiltrating T cells from skin or gut overlapped little with blood T cells.

Assay used: immunoSEQ multiplex PCR; TCRdb lists only in-frame clones, some missing. Counted here are under 7,500 clones, roughly four fifths occurring once; the ten biggest clones make up 3.1%. Treatment was busulfan-fludarabine conditioning, a marrow graft, and cyclophosphamide on days +3 and +4. With respect to this clone: Its antigen is still unknown.

Germline V CDR1 and CDR2: MNHNY, SVGAGI (reference sequence). V gave up 5 bases and J gave up 4 bases; unmatched junction bases: 6. This CDR3 comprises 15 residues. The V gene is TRBV6-6, the J gene TRBJ2-3; 10 bases fit TRBD2. The sample here was CD4+ T cells sorted from blood, taken around 350 days after allogeneic stem cell transplant with posttransplant cyclophosphamide. This clonotype originated in a male patient aged 45 to 59 who received an allogeneic stem cell transplant from a related donor and was CMV-positive. Some T cells could come from the graft donor. The DNA of the CDR3 is TGTGCCAGCAGTGTAGCGGGAGGCCGCGCAGATACGCAGTATTTT. This sequence encodes CASSVAGGRADTQYF.